The sample holds many counts of the clone carrying this T cell receptor beta chain. Its antigen remains unidentified. The entry originates in a study of glioma-infiltrating T cells. General observations from the study: Above-expected tissue-blood divergence occurred in all gliomas, most in low-grade ones.

Amplification of TCR alpha and beta CDR3 regions from RNA used iRepertoire nested multiplex PCR. TCRdb used MiXCR to reprocess the multiplex PCR reads, holding one entry per CDR3 protein. The data show about 3,400 distinct CDR3 sequences, roughly 17% seen once. The germline V gene has CDR1 MGHRA and CDR2 YSYEKL. V shed 0 bases and J shed 1 base, with 6 bases lying between them. The CDR3 totals 15 residues. The chain uses TRBV4-1 and TRBJ2-2, with a possible D match to TRBD1 (6 bases). Sequenced input: glioma tissue, nonneoplastic brain tissue, or PBMCs (not recorded which). The TCR originated in a human donor with low-grade glioma or glioblastoma, undergoing nonglioma brain surgery, or in good health (not recorded which). The CDR3 coding sequence is TGCGCCAGCAGCCAAGAGGGACAGAACACCGGGGAGCTGTTTTTT. Its translation is CASSQEGQNTGELFF.